Described below is a single TCR beta chain sequence and its context. The antigen remains unidentified. Researchers ran eight separate cDNA reactions for each sample. UMIs containing a 6-nucleotide sample barcode were added via template switching. Using the 5' RACE reads, TCRdb records one entry per CDR3 protein without DNA. The sample totals approximately 330,000 distinct CDR3 sequences. This sample is drawn from a study of monozygotic twins with inflammatory bowel disease. Broader study findings: Clonotype overlap with others was lower in IBD patients than in healthy twins, a difference that was greatest with disease activity.

The sequence came from a human donor with ulcerative colitis or Crohn's disease, or a healthy co-twin of an affected twin (not recorded which). Specimen: blood.

The CDR3 sequence is CASSTGTQETQYF. This chain joins TRBV5-4 and TRBJ2-5. The V gene's germline CDR1 is SGHNT and CDR2 YYREEE (reference sequence). The CDR3 is 13 residues long.